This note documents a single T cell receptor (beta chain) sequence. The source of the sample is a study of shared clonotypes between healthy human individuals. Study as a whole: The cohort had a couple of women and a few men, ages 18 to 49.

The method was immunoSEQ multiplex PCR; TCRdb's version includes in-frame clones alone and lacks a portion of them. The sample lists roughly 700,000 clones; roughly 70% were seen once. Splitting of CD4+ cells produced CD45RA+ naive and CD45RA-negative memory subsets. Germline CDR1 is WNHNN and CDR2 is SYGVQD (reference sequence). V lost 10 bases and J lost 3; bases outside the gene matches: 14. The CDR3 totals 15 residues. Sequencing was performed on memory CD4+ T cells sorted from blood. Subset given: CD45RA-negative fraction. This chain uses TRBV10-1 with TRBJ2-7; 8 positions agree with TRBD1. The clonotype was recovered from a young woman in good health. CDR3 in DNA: TGCGCCACCGGGGTCGACAGGGGCCCAGGCTACGAGCAGTACTTC. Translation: CATGVDRGPGYEQYF.